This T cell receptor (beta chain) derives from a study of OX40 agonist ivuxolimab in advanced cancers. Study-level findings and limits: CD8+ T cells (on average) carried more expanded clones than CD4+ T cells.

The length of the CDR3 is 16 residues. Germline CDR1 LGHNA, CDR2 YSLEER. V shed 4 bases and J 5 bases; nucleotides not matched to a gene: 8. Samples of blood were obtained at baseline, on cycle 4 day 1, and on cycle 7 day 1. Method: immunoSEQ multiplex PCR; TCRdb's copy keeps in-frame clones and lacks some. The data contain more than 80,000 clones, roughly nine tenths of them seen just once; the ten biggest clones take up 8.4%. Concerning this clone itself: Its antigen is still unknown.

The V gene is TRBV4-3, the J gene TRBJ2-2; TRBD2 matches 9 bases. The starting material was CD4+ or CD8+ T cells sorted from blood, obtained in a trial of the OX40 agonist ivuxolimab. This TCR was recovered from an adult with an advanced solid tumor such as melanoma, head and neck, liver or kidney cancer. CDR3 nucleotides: TGCGCCAGCAGCCGACTCCTAGCGGGGCTGACCGGGGAGCTGTTTTTT. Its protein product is CASSRLLAGLTGELFF.